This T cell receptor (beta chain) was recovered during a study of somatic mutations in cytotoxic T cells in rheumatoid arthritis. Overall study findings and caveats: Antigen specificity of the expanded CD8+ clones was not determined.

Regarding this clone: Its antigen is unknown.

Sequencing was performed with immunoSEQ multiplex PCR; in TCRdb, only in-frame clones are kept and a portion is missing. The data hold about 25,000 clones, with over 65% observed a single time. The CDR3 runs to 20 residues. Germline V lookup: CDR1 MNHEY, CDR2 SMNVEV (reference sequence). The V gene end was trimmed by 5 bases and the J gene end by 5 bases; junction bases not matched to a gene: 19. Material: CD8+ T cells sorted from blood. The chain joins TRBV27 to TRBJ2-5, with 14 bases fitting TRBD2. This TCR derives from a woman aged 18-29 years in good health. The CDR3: CASSPTGLAGAPAFSETQYF. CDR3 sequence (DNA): TGTGCCAGCAGTCCCACGGGACTAGCGGGGGCCCCCGCATTTTCGGAGACCCAGTACTTC.